The T cell receptor (beta chain) under discussion was sequenced for a study of blood T cell repertoires in COVID-19. Study at large: The study drew acute and convalescent COVID-19 samples from the United States, Italy and Spain. Sources were T cells, B-cell-depleted T cells, or PBMCs; the material itself was cDNA or gDNA.

The authors' processing: Amplifying reference gene primers gave estimates of nucleated cell counts. Sequenced by immunoSEQ multiplex PCR; TCRdb stores in-frame clones only, minus some. V and J calls and clone size come straight from that table; D and trimming were deduced from the DNA. Here the sample spans hundreds of thousands of clones, just under 90% being singletons. V was trimmed by 5 bases and J by 0 bases, leaving 17 bases between them. The CDR3 extends over 18 amino acids. Germline V gene data show CDR1 as MDHEN and CDR2 as SYDVKM. Material: peripheral blood. The sequence was collected from a woman aged 30 to 39 with COVID-19, enrolled during active disease. This chain connects TRBV28 to TRBJ2-6; no clear D. The chain's CDR3 is CASSPPAPGSSGANVLTF. Here the CDR3 DNA reads TGTGCCAGCAGTCCACCAGCTCCAGGAAGCTCTGGGGCCAACGTCCTGACTTTC.